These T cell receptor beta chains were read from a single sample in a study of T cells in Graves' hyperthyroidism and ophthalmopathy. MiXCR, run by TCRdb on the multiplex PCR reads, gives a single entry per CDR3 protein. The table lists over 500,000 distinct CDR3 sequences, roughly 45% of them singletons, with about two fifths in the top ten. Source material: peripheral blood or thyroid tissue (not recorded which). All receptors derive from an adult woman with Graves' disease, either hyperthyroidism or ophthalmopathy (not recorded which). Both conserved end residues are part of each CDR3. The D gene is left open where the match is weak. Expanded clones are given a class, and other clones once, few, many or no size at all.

CDR3 protein: CSASATGGPHGYTF; CDR3 DNA: TGCAGTGCTAGTGCTACAGGGGGGCCTCATGGCTACACCTTC; V gene: TRBV20-1; J gene: TRBJ1-2; clone size: few; D gene: TRBD1
CDR3 protein: CATSDAGQGTRQPQHF; CDR3 DNA: TGTGCCACCAGTGATGCCGGACAGGGGACGCGTCAGCCCCAGCATTTT; V gene: TRBV24-1; J gene: TRBJ1-5; clone size: many; D gene: TRBD1
CDR3 protein: CASSLGQSRTEAFF; CDR3 DNA: TGTGCCAGCAGCCTTGGACAGTCGAGAACTGAAGCTTTCTTT; V gene: TRBV7-2; J gene: TRBJ1-1; clone size: .; D gene: .
CDR3 protein: CATSRDRARNSPLHF; CDR3 DNA: TGTGCCACCAGCAGAGACAGGGCGAGGAATTCACCCCTCCACTTT; V gene: TRBV15; J gene: TRBJ1-6; clone size: few; D gene: .
CDR3 protein: CASSRTDLEAFF; CDR3 DNA: TGTGCCAGTAGTCGGACAGATCTTGAAGCTTTCTTT; V gene: TRBV19; J gene: TRBJ1-1; clone size: .; D gene: .
CDR3 protein: CATTSVRHGYTF; CDR3 DNA: TGTGCCACCACTTCAGTCCGCCATGGCTACACCTTC; V gene: TRBV19; J gene: TRBJ1-2; clone size: .; D gene: .
CDR3 protein: CSVGGTSVETQYF; CDR3 DNA: TGCAGCGTTGGAGGGACTAGCGTCGAGACCCAGTACTTC; V gene: TRBV29-1; J gene: TRBJ2-5; clone size: many; D gene: TRBD2
CDR3 protein: CAISDRLNTEAFF; CDR3 DNA: TGTGCCATCTCGGACAGGCTGAACACTGAAGCTTTCTTT; V gene: TRBV6-5; J gene: TRBJ1-1; clone size: .; D gene: TRBD1
CDR3 protein: CASSRQGAATEAFF; CDR3 DNA: TGTGCCAGCAGTCGACAGGGTGCGGCCACTGAAGCTTTCTTT; V gene: TRBV3-1; J gene: TRBJ1-1; clone size: few; D gene: TRBD1
CDR3 protein: CSAERGSNTGELFF; CDR3 DNA: TGCAGTGCCGAGCGGGGTTCGAACACCGGGGAGCTGTTTTTT; V gene: TRBV20-1; J gene: TRBJ2-2; clone size: many; D gene: TRBD2
CDR3 protein: CAISAPEGSKGTEAFF; CDR3 DNA: TGTGCCATCAGTGCGCCCGAGGGCAGCAAGGGGACTGAAGCTTTCTTT; V gene: TRBV10-3; J gene: TRBJ1-1; clone size: many; D gene: .
CDR3 protein: CSAGGATDTEAFF; CDR3 DNA: TGCAGCGCCGGGGGCGCTACGGACACTGAAGCTTTCTTT; V gene: TRBV29-1; J gene: TRBJ1-1; clone size: many; D gene: .
CDR3 protein: CASSSGQVLNTEAFF; CDR3 DNA: TGTGCCAGCAGTTCCGGACAGGTCCTGAACACTGAAGCTTTCTTT; V gene: TRBV12-3/TRBV12-4; J gene: TRBJ1-1; clone size: many; D gene: TRBD1
CDR3 protein: CAISAQPAYGYTF; CDR3 DNA: TGTGCCATCAGTGCACAGCCGGCCTATGGCTACACCTTC; V gene: TRBV10-3; J gene: TRBJ1-2; clone size: .; D gene: .
CDR3 protein: CASSLISGRTGELFF; CDR3 DNA: TGTGCCAGCAGCTTAATTTCAGGGCGGACCGGGGAGCTGTTTTTT; V gene: TRBV7-9; J gene: TRBJ2-2; clone size: few; D gene: .
CDR3 protein: CASSAWRSQETQYF; CDR3 DNA: TGTGCCAGCAGCGCCTGGCGGAGCCAAGAGACCCAGTACTTC; V gene: TRBV7-8; J gene: TRBJ2-5; clone size: few; D gene: .
CDR3 protein: CASSRGRVSISNQPQHF; CDR3 DNA: TGTGCCAGCAGCCGAGGCAGGGTATCAATAAGCAATCAGCCCCAGCATTTT; V gene: TRBV7-8; J gene: TRBJ1-5; clone size: .; D gene: .
CDR3 protein: CASGHRGDQPQHF; CDR3 DNA: TGTGCCAGCGGACATCGGGGGGATCAGCCCCAGCATTTT; V gene: TRBV6-1; J gene: TRBJ1-5; clone size: .; D gene: .
CDR3 protein: CSARNPLGTRQETQYF; CDR3 DNA: TGCAGTGCTAGGAACCCACTCGGGACTAGACAAGAGACCCAGTACTTC; V gene: TRBV20-1; J gene: TRBJ2-5; clone size: many; D gene: TRBD2
CDR3 protein: CASSFGGGSPQHF; CDR3 DNA: TGTGCCAGCAGTTTCGGCGGGGGGTCGCCCCAGCATTTT; V gene: TRBV12-3/TRBV12-4; J gene: TRBJ1-5; clone size: .; D gene: .
CDR3 protein: CATSHPGGPFGYTF; CDR3 DNA: TGTGCCACCAGCCACCCAGGCGGACCCTTCGGCTACACCTTC; V gene: TRBV15; J gene: TRBJ1-2; clone size: .; D gene: .
CDR3 protein: CSVYRGQGDEQYF; CDR3 DNA: TGCAGTGTTTACCGCGGTCAGGGGGACGAGCAGTACTTC; V gene: TRBV20-1; J gene: TRBJ2-7; clone size: .; D gene: TRBD1
CDR3 protein: CASSLDGRLRGGYTF; CDR3 DNA: TGTGCCAGCAGCTTGGATGGCCGACTACGAGGTGGCTACACCTTC; V gene: TRBV5-4; J gene: TRBJ1-2; clone size: few; D gene: .
CDR3 protein: CASLAGGTEAFF; CDR3 DNA: TGTGCCAGTCTGGCAGGGGGGACTGAAGCTTTCTTT; V gene: TRBV19; J gene: TRBJ1-1; clone size: .; D gene: TRBD1
CDR3 protein: CASSTGTGFGQPQHF; CDR3 DNA: TGTGCCAGCAGCACCGGGACAGGGTTCGGACAGCCCCAGCATTTT; V gene: TRBV2; J gene: TRBJ1-5; clone size: .; D gene: TRBD1
CDR3 protein: CATSRDYPGTEAFF; CDR3 DNA: TGTGCCACCAGCAGAGATTATCCGGGCACTGAAGCTTTCTTT; V gene: TRBV15; J gene: TRBJ1-1; clone size: few; D gene: .
CDR3 protein: CASSVDLGQGYEQYF; CDR3 DNA: TGTGCCAGCAGCGTAGATCTGGGACAGGGGTACGAGCAGTACTTC; V gene: TRBV9; J gene: TRBJ2-7; clone size: .; D gene: TRBD1
CDR3 protein: CASRAGVAGASEQYF; CDR3 DNA: TGTGCCAGCAGAGCAGGGGTAGCGGGGGCTTCCGAGCAGTACTTC; V gene: TRBV7-6; J gene: TRBJ2-7; clone size: .; D gene: TRBD2
CDR3 protein: CATQSGLEQYF; CDR3 DNA: TGTGCCACCCAAAGCGGATTAGAGCAGTACTTC; V gene: TRBV10-3; J gene: TRBJ2-7; clone size: few; D gene: .
CDR3 protein: CASSVSPGGQYF; CDR3 DNA: TGTGCCAGCAGCGTATCACCAGGTGGCCAGTACTTC; V gene: TRBV5-6; J gene: TRBJ2-7; clone size: .; D gene: .
CDR3 protein: CSVWGEGIFMNTEAFF; CDR3 DNA: TGCAGCGTTTGGGGAGAGGGAATCTTCATGAACACTGAAGCTTTCTTT; V gene: TRBV29-1; J gene: TRBJ1-1; clone size: .; D gene: .
CDR3 protein: CASSGVSGNQPQHF; CDR3 DNA: TGTGCCAGCAGCGGGGTGAGTGGCAATCAGCCCCAGCATTTT; V gene: TRBV5-5; J gene: TRBJ1-5; clone size: many; D gene: .
CDR3 protein: CSAEGGTGFTEAFF; CDR3 DNA: TGCAGTGCCGAAGGGGGAACAGGTTTCACTGAAGCTTTCTTT; V gene: TRBV20-1; J gene: TRBJ1-1; clone size: once; D gene: .
CDR3 protein: CASFSGQNSPLHF; CDR3 DNA: TGTGCCAGCTTCTCCGGACAGAATTCACCCCTCCACTTT; V gene: TRBV2; J gene: TRBJ1-6; clone size: .; D gene: .
CDR3 protein: CASSLASRQETQYF; CDR3 DNA: TGTGCCAGCAGCTTAGCGTCCAGGCAAGAGACCCAGTACTTC; V gene: TRBV7-7; J gene: TRBJ2-5; clone size: .; D gene: .
CDR3 protein: CASSIGTPYLAFF; CDR3 DNA: TGCGCCAGCAGCATCGGGACACCCTACCTGGCTTTCTTT; V gene: TRBV5-1; J gene: TRBJ1-1; clone size: .; D gene: .
CDR3 protein: CSVRTSGYEQYF; CDR3 DNA: TGCAGCGTCCGGACTAGCGGATACGAGCAGTACTTC; V gene: TRBV29-1; J gene: TRBJ2-7; clone size: few; D gene: TRBD2
CDR3 protein: CAWSDPFRGRRTEAFF; CDR3 DNA: TGTGCCTGGAGTGATCCCTTCAGGGGGCGTCGGACTGAAGCTTTCTTT; V gene: TRBV30; J gene: TRBJ1-1; clone size: .; D gene: TRBD1
CDR3 protein: CASSVDRSGNTIYF; CDR3 DNA: TGTGCCAGCAGTGTCGACCGCTCTGGAAACACCATATATTTT; V gene: TRBV2; J gene: TRBJ1-3; clone size: .; D gene: .